This TCR beta chain was recovered during a study of shared clonotypes between healthy human individuals. For this clone: Its antigen is not known.

The assay was carried out at the deep level. Assay: immunoSEQ multiplex PCR; the TCRdb copy retains only in-frame clones and omits some. This table has roughly 1,000,000 clones, about four fifths appearing once. The CDR3 totals 18 residues. Findings and caveats of the study: Sampling included only blood; tissue repertoires likely differ.

The J gene is TRBJ2-7, the V gene TRBV21-1; TRBD2, the D gene given by the table, was not confirmed from the DNA. TRBV21-1 is tagged as a pseudogene. The sequenced material came from memory CD4+ T cells from PBMCs. Subset noted: CD45RA-negative fraction. This sequence originates from a man aged 18 to 29 in good health. Some clones in this sample may be carry-over from other donors' samples. The DNA for the CDR3 is TGTGCCAGCAGCTCCCGAAGGGCGGGCCCAAATAAACCCTACGAGCAGTACTTC. This encodes CASSSRRAGPNKPYEQYF.